These 11 T cell receptor beta chains came from one sample sequenced in a study of T cells after yellow fever vaccination. TCRdb fed the 5' RACE reads into MiXCR, producing one record per CDR3 protein. The top ten hold around 2.7% of the sample, which has approximately 110,000 distinct CDR3 sequences, 7.4% seen once. The material was CD4+ T cells sorted from PBMCs, obtained 9 to 10 days after the first yellow fever vaccination. The receptors stem from a man aged 18 to 29 who received the YFV17D yellow fever vaccine.

In regard to this clonotype: A much larger clone lies a single base off, so this may be a read error. This rearrangement joins TRBV24-1 to TRBJ2-1, with D perhaps TRBD2 (5 bases). Trimming removed 5 bases from V and 9 bases from J, with 10 bases in between. Germline V CDR1 and CDR2: KGHDR, SFDVKD. This CDR3 region has 12 residues. The CDR3 bases are TGTGCCACCAGTGCCCAGCGGTTTGAGCAGTTCTTC. Amino acids: CATSAQRFEQFF.

This clonotype was recorded at least ten times. The chain joins TRBV21-1 to TRBJ2-1; the table assigns TRBD1, which was not confirmed against the DNA. TRBV21-1 is annotated as a pseudogene. The CDR3 is made up of 16 amino acids. Written as DNA, the CDR3 is TGTGCCAGCAGCAAAGACGGCGGGACCTATTACAATGAGCAGTTCTTC. It is translated as CASSKDGGTYYNEQFF.

This clonotype was found many times. V and J are TRBV12-3 or TRBV12-4 and TRBJ1-5, with D unresolved. V lost 3 bases and J 5 bases, leaving 8 bases between the germline ends. The CDR3 length is 13 residues. CDR3 sequence reads: CASSFNGYQPQHF. DNA for the CDR3: TGTGCCAGCAGTTTTAACGGATATCAGCCCCAGCATTTT.

This clonotype was observed at least ten times. The V call is TRBV29-1, the J call TRBJ2-1; tentative D call: TRBD2 (7 bases). The CDR3 runs to 16 residues. The germline V and J ends were trimmed by 7 bases and 7 bases, with 26 bases remaining between them. Germline-derived CDR1 and CDR2 are SQVTM and ANQGSEA. CDR3 nucleotide sequence: TGCAGCGCCGGGGGAGGGGGACCCCCGTCGGGAAATGAGCAGTTCTTC. Protein product: CSAGGGGPPSGNEQFF.

This clonotype occurred many times. The chain carries TRBV4-1 and TRBJ2-1; perhaps TRBD2 as D (5 bases). In germline, CDR1 is MGHRA, CDR2 YSYEKL. The V end lost 3 bases, the J end lost 0 bases, and 12 bases lay between the germline ends. The CDR3 is 16 amino acids. CDR3 DNA: TGCGCCAGCAGCCAGCGGACTGTTAGCTCCTACAATGAGCAGTTCTTC. Its translation: CASSQRTVSSYNEQFF.

This clonotype was picked up many times. The rearrangement joins TRBV7-2 to TRBJ2-3; tentatively, D is TRBD1 or TRBD2 (6 bases each). Trimming pared 1 base from V and 5 bases from J, leaving 13 bases between. The CDR3 consists of 15 residues. Germline V lookup: CDR1 SGHTA, CDR2 FQGNSA. CDR3 protein: CASSLVRGAQDTQYF. DNA of the CDR3: TGTGCCAGCAGCTTAGTAAGGGGGGCACAAGATACGCAGTATTTT.

This clonotype was recorded many times. The rearrangement links TRBV15 to TRBJ2-2; no firm D call. This CDR3 region has 15 residues. The germline V and J ends were trimmed by 0 bases and 2 bases, with 7 bases remaining between them. CDR1 and CDR2 from the germline V gene are LNHNV and YYDKDF (reference sequence). CDR3 residues: CATSRDWANTGELFF. The DNA for the CDR3 is TGTGCCACCAGCAGAGATTGGGCAAACACCGGGGAGCTGTTTTTT.

In its sample, this clonotype was seen many times. This rearrangement joins TRBV3-1 to TRBJ2-7; D possibly matches TRBD1 or TRBD2 (5 bases each). Germline V gene data show CDR1 as LGHDT and CDR2 as YNNKEL (reference sequence). The CDR3 consists of 14 residues. V was trimmed by 1 base and J by 5 bases, leaving 12 bases between them. The CDR3 sequence: CASSQAPRDHEQYF. The CDR3 DNA follows: TGTGCCAGCAGCCAAGCCCCTAGGGACCACGAGCAGTACTTC.

This chain connects TRBV7-2 to TRBJ1-3; tentative D call: TRBD1 (6 bases). CDR1 and CDR2 (germline): SGHTA, FQGNSA. V lost 2 bases and J 2 bases, leaving 13 bases between the germline ends. The CDR3 is 16 amino acids. The DNA for the CDR3 is TGTGCCAGCAGCTTACGACGGGGGCTCACTGGAAACACCATATATTTT. This translates into CASSLRRGLTGNTIYF. Together with reference TRBV7-2 and TRBJ1-3, the CDR3 gives the full variable domain: GAGVSQSPSNKVTEKGKDVELRCDPISGHTALYWYRQSLGQGLEFLIYFQGNSAPDKSGLPSDRFSAERTGGSVSTLTIQRTQQEDSAVYLCASSLRRGLTGNTIYFGEGSWLTVV.

V gene TRBV7-2 combines with J gene TRBJ1-5, with 8 bases lining up with TRBD1. The CDR3 contains 15 residues. In germline, CDR1 is SGHTA, CDR2 FQGNSA. Losses at the gene ends were 5 bases for V and 7 bases for J; bases not matched to a gene: 10. The CDR3 protein is CASSHAGGLEQPQHF. In nucleotides, the CDR3 is TGTGCCAGCAGCCACGCAGGGGGCTTGGAACAGCCCCAGCATTTT.

This clonotype has ten or more counts. This chain connects TRBV5-5 to TRBJ2-7; D possibly corresponds to TRBD2 (5 bases). CDR1 and CDR2 from the germline V gene are SGHKS and YYEKEE (reference sequence). V dropped 0 bases and J dropped 5 bases, with 18 bases sitting between them. This CDR3 contains 16 residues. CDR3 protein: CASSLAGRGKGNEQYV. CDR3 bases: TGTGCCAGCAGCTTGGCCGGTCGAGGGAAGGGAAACGAGCAGTACGTC.